This TCR beta chain appears in the sequencing data of a study of blood T cell repertoires in COVID-19. Study information: PBMCs, B-cell-depleted T cells, or T cells were the source of the cDNA or gDNA that made up the material.

Some clones are missing from TCRdb's copy, which holds only in-frame ones; the method was immunoSEQ multiplex PCR. The sample holds over 150,000 clones, about 85% seen once. Losses at the gene ends were 2 bases for V and 2 bases for J; bases not matched to a gene: 5. CDR3 length: 15 residues. Germline V lookup: CDR1 LNHNV, CDR2 YYDKDF (reference sequence). This clonotype originated in a woman in her 30s who had recovered from COVID-19. Material: PBMCs or T cells enriched from blood (not recorded which). The chain recombines TRBV15 with TRBJ2-7, with TRBD2 matching over 8 bases. CDR3 DNA: TGTGCCACCAGCAGAACTACTAGCGGAGCCTACGAGCAGTACTTC. Translating gives CATSRTTSGAYEQYF.